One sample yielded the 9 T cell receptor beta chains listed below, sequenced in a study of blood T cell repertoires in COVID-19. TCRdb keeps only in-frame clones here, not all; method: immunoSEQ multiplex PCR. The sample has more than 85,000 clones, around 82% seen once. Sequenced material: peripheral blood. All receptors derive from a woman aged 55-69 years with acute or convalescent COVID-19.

CDR3 DNA sequence: TGCGCCAGCAGCCAAACCTCAGGGTACGAGCAGTACTTC. It translates to CASSQTSGYEQYF. The V gene is TRBV4-3, the J gene TRBJ2-7, with D perhaps matching TRBD1 (5 bases). The V and J ends lost 2 bases and 4 bases respectively, with 9 bases between them. The CDR3 runs 13 residues. Germline CDR1 and CDR2: LGHNA and YSLEER.

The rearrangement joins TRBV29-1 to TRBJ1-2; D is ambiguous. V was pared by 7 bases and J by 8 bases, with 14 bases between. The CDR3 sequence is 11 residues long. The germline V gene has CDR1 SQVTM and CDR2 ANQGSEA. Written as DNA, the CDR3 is TGCAGCGCCGACGGGTTCCAAGGCTACACCTTC. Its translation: CSADGFQGYTF.

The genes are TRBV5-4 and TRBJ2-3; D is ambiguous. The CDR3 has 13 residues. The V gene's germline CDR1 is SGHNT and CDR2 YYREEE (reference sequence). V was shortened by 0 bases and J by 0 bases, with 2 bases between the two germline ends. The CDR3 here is CASSLASTDTQYF. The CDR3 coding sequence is TGTGCCAGCAGCTTGGCTAGCACAGATACGCAGTATTTT. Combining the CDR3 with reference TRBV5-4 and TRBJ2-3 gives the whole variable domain ETGVTQSPTHLIKTRGQQVTLRCSSQSGHNTVSWYQQALGQGPQFIFQYYREEENGRGNFPPRFSGLQFPNYSSELNVNALELDDSALYLCASSLASTDTQYFGPGTRLTVL.

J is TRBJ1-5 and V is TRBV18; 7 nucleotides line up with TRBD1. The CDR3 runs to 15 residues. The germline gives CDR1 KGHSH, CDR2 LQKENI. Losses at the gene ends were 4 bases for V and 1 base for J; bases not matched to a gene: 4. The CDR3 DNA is TGTGCCAGCTCACGTGCGGGACAGAGCAATCAGCCCCAGCATTTT. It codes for CASSRAGQSNQPQHF.

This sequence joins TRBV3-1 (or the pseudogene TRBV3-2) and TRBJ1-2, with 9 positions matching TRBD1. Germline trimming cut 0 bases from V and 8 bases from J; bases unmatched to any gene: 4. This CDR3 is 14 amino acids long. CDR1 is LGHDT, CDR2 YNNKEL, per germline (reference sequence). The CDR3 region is CASSQDYRGRGYTF. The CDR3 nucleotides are TGTGCCAGCAGCCAAGACTACAGGGGGCGAGGCTACACCTTC.

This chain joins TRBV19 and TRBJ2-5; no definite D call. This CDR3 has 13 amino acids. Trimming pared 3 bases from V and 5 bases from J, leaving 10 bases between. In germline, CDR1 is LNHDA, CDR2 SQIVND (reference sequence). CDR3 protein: CASSIRWSETQYF. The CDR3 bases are TGTGCCAGTAGTATCCGGTGGTCGGAGACCCAGTACTTC.

The CDR3 reads CASSLNRGGNQPQHF. In DNA, the CDR3 is TGTGCCAGCAGCTTAAACAGGGGCGGCAATCAGCCCCAGCATTTT. V usage is TRBV11-2 and J usage is TRBJ1-5; 7 nucleotides agree with TRBD1. The CDR3 extends over 15 amino acids. With V trimmed by 2 bases and J by 2 bases, 3 bases remained unmatched. Germline CDR1 SGHAT, CDR2 FQNNGV.

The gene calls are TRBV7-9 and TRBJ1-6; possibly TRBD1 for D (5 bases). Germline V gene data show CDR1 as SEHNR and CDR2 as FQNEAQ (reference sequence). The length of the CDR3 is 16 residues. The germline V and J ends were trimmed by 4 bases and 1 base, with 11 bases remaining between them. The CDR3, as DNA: TGTGCCAGCAGCTCTCGACAGACTTCCTATAATTCACCCCTCCACTTT. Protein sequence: CASSSRQTSYNSPLHF.

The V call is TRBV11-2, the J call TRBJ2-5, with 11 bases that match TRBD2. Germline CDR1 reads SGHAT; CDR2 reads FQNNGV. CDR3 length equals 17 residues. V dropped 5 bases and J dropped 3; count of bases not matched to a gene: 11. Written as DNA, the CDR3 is TGTGCCAGCAGCGAGTGGGCTAGCGGGGGGAAAAAAGAGACCCAGTACTTC. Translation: CASSEWASGGKKETQYF.